This T cell receptor beta chain was captured in a study of T-cell memory formation after mild COVID-19. As for this clonotype: An end of the junction differs from the germline gene, which may be a read error.

CDR3 length equals 14 residues. The V gene's germline CDR1 is SQVTM and CDR2 ANQGSEA. One entry per CDR3 protein results from TCRdb running MiXCR on the 5' RACE reads. The top ten clones hold over 1.1% of a sample with fewer than 35,000 distinct CDR3 sequences, 15% to 20% of them seen once. This TCR was recovered from an adult who had mild COVID-19 (a few samples of this study predate the infection). Cell type and time point are not known. The sequencing input was PBMCs or a T cell subset sorted from them (not recorded which). This rearrangement joins TRBV29-1 to TRBJ2-3, with 8 bases lining up with TRBD1. The CDR3 DNA sequence: TGCAGCGTCGAAGGACAGGGCGGGACAGATACGCAGTATTTT. This encodes CSVEGQGGTDTQYF.